A single sample is the source of the 18 T cell receptor beta chains below, sequenced in a study of blood T cell repertoires in COVID-19. Profiling relied on immunoSEQ multiplex PCR, and the TCRdb table lists in-frame clones only, not all of them. The table records hundreds of thousands of clones, about four fifths of them present only once. The sequencing input was peripheral blood. These receptors originate from a woman aged 45-59 years who had recovered from COVID-19.

The chain carries TRBV7-3 and TRBJ2-3; 8 positions agree with TRBD2. V shed 5 bases and J 13 bases; nucleotides not matched to a gene: 11. Germline V CDR1 and CDR2: SGHTA, FQGTGA. The CDR3 sequence is 13 residues long. The CDR3 region has the DNA TGTGCCAGCAGCCCCCAGTCTAGCGGGCCCGAGTATTTT. Protein product: CASSPQSSGPEYF.

The rearrangement links TRBV7-9 to TRBJ1-2; maybe TRBD1 (5 bases). Germline V gene lookup returns CDR1 SEHNR and CDR2 FQNEAQ (reference sequence). The CDR3 is 15 amino acids. Between the trimmed V and J ends, which lost 7 bases and 0 bases, there was a span of 15 bases. CDR3 in DNA: TGTGCCAGCAATGGAGGGACGACAACTAACTATGGCTACACCTTC. It yields the protein CASNGGTTTNYGYTF.

Here the CDR3 reads CASSQKPPYGYTF. CDR3 in DNA: TGTGCCAGCAGTCAGAAACCCCCCTATGGCTACACCTTC. This sequence joins TRBV6-2 or TRBV6-3 and TRBJ1-2; D remains unclear. Germline V CDR1 and CDR2: MNHEY, SVGEGT. The CDR3 extends over 13 amino acids. V lost 5 bases to trimming and J lost 4 bases, with 11 bases between them.

CDR3 DNA: TGCGCCAGCAGCCAGGGGATGACAGGTTCTTCTGGAAACACCATATATTTT. Translating gives CASSQGMTGSSGNTIYF. The genes are TRBV4-3 and TRBJ1-3; tentatively, D is TRBD1 (6 bases). The CDR3 has 17 amino acids. Per germline, CDR1 LGHNA and CDR2 YSLEER. With 3 bases removed from V and 1 base from J, the gap between germline ends came to 16 bases.

The chain is built from TRBV6-5 and TRBJ1-3; D is possibly TRBD1 (5 bases). The CDR3 is 15 residues long. Trimming removed 7 bases from V and 0 bases from J, with 13 bases in between. Looked up from germline, CDR1 is MNHEY and CDR2 is SVGAGI. CDR3: CASKSTGLSGNTIYF. The CDR3, as DNA: TGTGCCAGCAAATCAACAGGTCTCTCTGGAAACACCATATATTTT.

The chain uses TRBV6-5 and TRBJ2-7; 16 nucleotides match TRBD2. CDR1 and CDR2 (germline): MNHEY, SVGAGI. The CDR3 length is 15 residues. Trimming took 6 bases from V and 6 from J; bases not matched to a gene: 5. CDR3 amino acids: CASSSGTSGGAEQYF. For the CDR3, the DNA is TGTGCCAGCAGCTCCGGGACTAGCGGGGGGGCCGAGCAGTACTTC.

The sample holds one count of this clone. This chain connects TRBV28 to TRBJ2-7; possible D gene TRBD1, 5 bases. There are 11 residues in the CDR3. Between the trimmed V and J ends, which lost 4 bases and 5 bases, there was a span of 6 bases. Looked up from germline, CDR1 is MDHEN and CDR2 is SYDVKM. Here the CDR3 DNA reads TGTGCCAGCAGTTCAGGGAACGAGCAGTACTTC. Translated: CASSSGNEQYF.

The chain uses TRBV11-1 and TRBJ2-5; TRBD2 is a possible D gene (5 bases). Germline V gives CDR1 SGHAT, CDR2 FQDESV (reference sequence). Trimming stripped 10 bases from V and 2 bases from J, with 20 bases between. CDR3 size: 15 residues. The CDR3 region has the DNA TGTGCCACCCCATTTGACGGACTTTCACAAGAGACCCAGTACTTC. This sequence encodes CATPFDGLSQETQYF.

The chain carries TRBV4-3 and TRBJ1-4; 7 nucleotides line up with TRBD1. V shed 2 bases and J 3 bases; nucleotides not matched to a gene: 6. Germline V gene lookup returns CDR1 LGHNA and CDR2 YSLEER. The length of the CDR3 is 16 residues. The CDR3 DNA sequence: TGCGCCAGCAGCCAAACGAGGACAGGCTCTAATGAAAAACTGTTTTTT. It specifies CASSQTRTGSNEKLFF.

J is TRBJ1-2 and V is TRBV30, with D possibly matching TRBD1 (5 bases). Trimming cost V 0 bases and J 8 bases, with 22 bases left between them. The CDR3 is made up of 16 amino acids. Germline values: CDR1 GTSNPN, CDR2 SVGIG (reference sequence). The DNA of the CDR3 is TGTGCCTGGAGTGTAGGTCCTGGCGGGGGATGGGGAGGCTACACCTTC. Protein product: CAWSVGPGGGWGGYTF.

In its sample, this clone was seen once. The chain is built from TRBV6-5 and TRBJ1-4; 8 bases align to TRBD1. The CDR3 spans 14 residues. Germline V gene data show CDR1 as MNHEY and CDR2 as SVGAGI. After removal of 8 bases from V and 8 bases from J, the junction contained 10 bases not matched to a gene. CDR3 in amino acids: CASGRTGREEKLFF. The CDR3 coding sequence is TGTGCCAGCGGGAGGACAGGGAGGGAGGAAAAACTGTTTTTT.

V gene TRBV24-1 combines with J gene TRBJ2-1; D is perhaps TRBD1 (6 bases). This CDR3 comprises 16 residues. Germline V gives CDR1 KGHDR, CDR2 SFDVKD. Trimming removed 3 bases at V and 0 bases at J, with 11 bases between. The CDR3 region is CATSDIQGYSYNEQFF. The DNA of the CDR3 is TGTGCCACCAGTGATATACAGGGTTACTCCTACAATGAGCAGTTCTTC.

The CDR3, as DNA: TGTGCCAGCAGCCAAGAAATCATTGTCGGGAGGGTAAATTCACCCCTCCACTTT. The encoded protein is CASSQEIIVGRVNSPLHF. This chain uses TRBV3-1 (or the pseudogene TRBV3-2) with TRBJ1-6; D gene ambiguous. V lost 0 bases to trimming and J lost 7 bases, with 19 bases between them. The CDR3 has 18 residues. Germline CDR1 reads LGHDT; CDR2 reads YNNKEL (reference sequence).

There are a few counts of this clone. V usage is TRBV19 and J usage is TRBJ1-5, with D hard to call. Per the germline V gene, CDR1 is LNHDA and CDR2 is SQIVND (reference sequence). There are 13 residues in the CDR3. V lost 5 bases, J lost 5 bases, and 10 bases lay in between. In DNA, the CDR3 is TGTGCCAGTAGTGATCGGCGGGATCAGCCCCAGCATTTT. Protein sequence: CASSDRRDQPQHF.

The gene calls are TRBV4-1 and TRBJ1-5; 8 bases line up with TRBD1. CDR1 is MGHRA, CDR2 YSYEKL, per germline. V gave up 0 bases and J gave up 4 bases; unmatched junction bases: 5. This CDR3 has 16 amino acids. The CDR3 here is CASSQDSGGRNQPQHF. The CDR3, as DNA: TGCGCCAGCAGCCAAGATTCAGGGGGCAGGAATCAGCCCCAGCATTTT.

The V and J genes are TRBV6-2 or TRBV6-3 and TRBJ2-7, with 8 nucleotides matching TRBD1. Germline values: CDR1 MNHEY, CDR2 SVGEGT. The CDR3 runs to 17 residues. V was clipped by 0 bases and J by 3 bases; unmatched bases: 10. CDR3 region: CASSYSLRTGSNYEQYF. For the CDR3, the DNA is TGTGCCAGCAGTTACTCCCTCCGGACAGGGTCTAACTACGAGCAGTACTTC.

CDR3 bases: TGTGCCAGCAGCGTGGGCAAGTCCTACTATGGCTACACCTTC. Translated: CASSVGKSYYGYTF. This chain links TRBV9 with TRBJ1-2; unclear D gene. This CDR3 is built from 14 residues. CDR1 is SGDLS and CDR2 is YYNGEE in the germline V gene. The V and J ends lost 2 bases and 3 bases respectively, with 11 bases between them.

This chain uses TRBV6-4 with TRBJ2-1, with TRBD2 matching over 8 bases. The CDR3 sequence is 16 residues long. In germline, CDR1 is MRHNA, CDR2 SNTAGT. V lost 0 bases to trimming and J lost 6 bases; unmatched junction nucleotides: 7. CDR3 residues: CASSDSPGAGGNEQFF. The CDR3 bases are TGTGCCAGCAGTGACTCGCCAGGGGCGGGGGGCAATGAGCAGTTCTTC.